This T cell receptor beta chain was captured by sequencing in a study of blood T cell repertoires in COVID-19. In the study overall: Whether acute or convalescent, the COVID-19 samples came from the United States, Italy and Spain. PBMCs, B-cell-depleted T cells, or T cells were the source of the cDNA or gDNA that made up the material.

Looked up from germline, CDR1 is LGHNA and CDR2 is YNFKEQ. This CDR3 spans 15 amino acids. The ends lost 4 bases at V and 3 bases at J; junction bases unmatched: 7. Using immunoSEQ multiplex PCR, the repertoire was profiled, and TCRdb retains in-frame clones only, with some absent. Of roughly 39,000 clones listed, 90% were seen once; the top ten hold around 5%. This rearrangement joins TRBV4-2 to TRBJ2-7; 9 positions match TRBD1. This receptor was identified in a human donor in a cohort sampled during active COVID-19. Sequenced sample: peripheral blood. CDR3 protein: CASSLMTGGGYEQYF. DNA for the CDR3: TGTGCCAGCAGCCTGATGACAGGGGGAGGCTACGAGCAGTACTTC.